Presented here are 15 T cell receptor beta chains from one specimen sequenced in a study of cytomegalovirus exposure and HLA in healthy donors. In the PCR, 60 Vbeta and 13 Jbeta primers were used. Measured with immunoSEQ multiplex PCR; TCRdb has only the in-frame clones, and not every one. This sample has roughly 150,000 clones; 77% occur once, and the top ten carry around 3.7%. Source material: PBMCs. These receptors all come from a male donor in good health and CMV-seronegative.

This clone came up a few times. The chain links TRBV15 to TRBJ2-3; D remains ambiguous. V lost 0 bases, J lost 5 bases, and 6 bases lay in between. Per the germline V gene, CDR1 is LNHNV and CDR2 is YYDKDF (reference sequence). This CDR3 comprises 13 residues. The CDR3 coding sequence is TGTGCCACCAGCAGAGATTTAGAAGATACGCAGTATTTT. It is translated as CATSRDLEDTQYF.

The DNA of the CDR3 is TGTGCCAGCAGCTACAGGGGGTCTGGGGATACGCAGTATTTT. It specifies CASSYRGSGDTQYF. This chain links TRBV27 with TRBJ2-3, with TRBD1 matching over 8 bases. The germline gives CDR1 MNHEY, CDR2 SMNVEV (reference sequence). Losses at the gene ends were 6 bases for V and 6 bases for J; bases not matched to a gene: 8. CDR3 size: 14 residues.

The V call is TRBV19, the J call TRBJ1-2, with TRBD1 identical over 7 bases. CDR1 is LNHDA and CDR2 is SQIVND in the germline V gene (reference sequence). The ends lost 5 bases at V and 10 bases at J; junction bases unmatched: 4. The CDR3 runs to 11 residues. The CDR3 DNA follows: TGTGCCAGTAGTGACAGGGAGGTCTACACCTTC. It translates to CASSDREVYTF.

V is TRBV13 and J is TRBJ2-5; 8 positions agree with TRBD2. With 6 bases clipped from V and 4 bases from J, the junction kept 7 bases outside the gene matches. The CDR3 extends over 14 amino acids. The germline CDR1 and CDR2 sequences are PRHDT and FYEKMQ (reference sequence). CDR3 DNA sequence: TGTGCCAGCAGTTCCGCTAGCGGGTTAGAGACCCAGTACTTC. Protein: CASSSASGLETQYF.

The chain joins TRBV10-3 to TRBJ1-4, with D perhaps matching TRBD1 (6 bases). Germline V CDR1 and CDR2: ENHRY, SYGVKD. The CDR3 covers 13 residues. V lost 9 bases to trimming and J lost 8 bases, with 16 bases between them. In DNA, the CDR3 is TGTGCCATTCAGGGGAATGTTAACGAAAAACTGTTTTTT. This encodes CAIQGNVNEKLFF.

This chain joins TRBV6-1 and TRBJ2-3, with TRBD2 identical over 7 bases. The CDR3 is 15 residues long. From germline, CDR1 is MNHNS and CDR2 SASEGT. J gave up 7 bases and V 3 bases, and 10 bases lay outside the gene matches. In nucleotides, the CDR3 is TGTGCCAGCAGTGAGTCTATAACGGGGGGTTATACGCAGTATTTT. Translating it yields CASSESITGGYTQYF.

The chain couples TRBV6-5 to TRBJ1-2; 7 nucleotides agree with TRBD1. J lost 3 bases, V lost 0 bases, and 1 base had no gene match. From germline, CDR1 is MNHEY and CDR2 SVGAGI. The CDR3 covers 14 residues. The CDR3: CASSYSQGDYGYTF. CDR3 in DNA: TGTGCCAGCAGTTACTCGCAGGGGGACTATGGCTACACCTTC.

This clone was observed a single time. The J gene is TRBJ1-1, the V gene TRBV6-5; D may be TRBD1 (5 bases). Germline loops: CDR1 MNHEY, CDR2 SVGAGI. The CDR3 is 16 residues long. The V end was cut by 0 bases, the J end by 0 bases, with 11 bases between. Here the CDR3 reads CASSYSNGRVNTEAFF. The CDR3 nucleotides are TGTGCCAGCAGTTACTCGAACGGCAGGGTGAACACTGAAGCTTTCTTT.

The rearrangement links TRBV6-1 to TRBJ1-2; possibly TRBD1 for D (6 bases). The germline V gene encodes CDR1 MNHNS and CDR2 SASEGT. This CDR3 contains 15 residues. V shed 3 bases and J shed 0 bases, with 11 bases lying between them. The CDR3, as DNA: TGTGCCAGCAGTGACAGGGGTAGAGCTAACTATGGCTACACCTTC. Translated: CASSDRGRANYGYTF.

This clone occurred once. The chain recombines TRBV19 with TRBJ2-3; 11 nucleotides agree with TRBD2. CDR1 is LNHDA and CDR2 is SQIVND in the germline V gene (reference sequence). Unmatched junction bases numbered 2, after V lost 6 bases and J lost 0 bases. This CDR3 has 15 residues. The CDR3 region has the DNA TGTGCCAGTAGGGTAGCGGGGGGGAGCACAGATACGCAGTATTTT. Protein sequence: CASRVAGGSTDTQYF.

CDR3 sequence reads: CASTNLGGDSPLHF. CDR3 nucleotide sequence: TGTGCCAGCACCAACCTGGGTGGAGATTCACCCCTCCACTTT. This sequence joins TRBV27 and TRBJ1-6; D call uncertain. The CDR3 sequence is 14 residues long. The germline gives CDR1 MNHEY, CDR2 SMNVEV (reference sequence). V gave up 7 bases and J gave up 8 bases, with 15 bases separating them.

This clone was counted a few times. The chain couples TRBV5-5 to TRBJ1-1, with a weak D call TRBD1 (6 bases). V was trimmed by 1 base and J by 5 bases, leaving 18 bases between them. The V gene's germline CDR1 is SGHKS and CDR2 YYEKEE (reference sequence). CDR3 length equals 16 residues. DNA for the CDR3: TGTGCCAGCAGCTTGACGTCTTACGGGGGGCGGACTGAAGCTTTCTTT. This codes for CASSLTSYGGRTEAFF.

The gene calls are TRBV5-1 and TRBJ1-1; possible D gene TRBD1, 6 bases. CDR3 length: 15 residues. Per the germline V gene, CDR1 is SGHRS and CDR2 is YFSETQ. Trimming left V 1 base short and J 4 bases short, with 14 bases between. CDR3: CASSLSRGGITEAFF. The CDR3 bases are TGCGCCAGCAGCTTGAGCAGGGGTGGGATCACTGAAGCTTTCTTT.

This chain uses TRBV11-2 with TRBJ2-3; 9 bases are a match to TRBD1. The CDR3 length is 15 residues. V lost 3 bases, J lost 1 base, and 2 bases stayed unmatched. Germline V lookup: CDR1 SGHAT, CDR2 FQNNGV. The CDR3 loop reads CASSFWDRGTDTQYF. The CDR3 DNA reads TGTGCCAGCAGCTTCTGGGACAGGGGCACAGATACGCAGTATTTT. Full variable domain (outside the CDR3, taken from reference TRBV11-2 and TRBJ2-3): EAGVAQSPRYKIIEKRQSVAFWCNPISGHATLYWYQQILGQGPKLLIQFQNNGVVDDSQLPKDRFSAERLKGVDSTLKIQPAKLEDSAVYLCASSFWDRGTDTQYFGPGTRLTVL.

The V and J genes are TRBV4-3 and TRBJ1-2; D is uncertain. Between the trimmed V and J ends, which lost 1 base and 2 bases, there was a span of 11 bases. Looked up from germline, CDR1 is LGHNA and CDR2 is YSLEER. The CDR3 sequence is 15 residues long. The CDR3 loop reads CASSQVGSENYGYTF. In nucleotides, the CDR3 is TGCGCCAGCAGCCAAGTCGGGTCAGAGAACTATGGCTACACCTTC.